The clone carrying this T cell receptor beta chain was counted between two and nine times. What it binds is unknown. Germline V CDR1 and CDR2: SQVTM, ANQGSEA. Trimming took 8 bases from V and 0 from J, leaving 18 bases between them. The CDR3 sequence is 15 residues long. This record comes from a study of blood T cells in healthy people across ages. With a J-beta primer mix and a sample-barcoded 5' primer, a second PCR ran about 7 to 11 cycles. The authors tagged each cDNA molecule using a template-switch adaptor with 12 random nucleotides. TCRdb re-derived calls from the 5' RACE reads in MiXCR, one entry per CDR3 protein. The sample lists more than 650,000 distinct CDR3 sequences, about 55% occurring once. Notes on the study in general: Unsorted PBMCs blocked a conclusive comparison of naive and antigen-experienced cells.

Specimen: blood. This sequence was found in an elderly man in good health. The chain joins TRBV29-1 to TRBJ2-3; D gene ambiguous. The CDR3 region has the DNA TGCAGCTCCCGTGGGTGGGAATATAGCACAGATACGCAGTATTTT. It is translated as CSSRGWEYSTDTQYF.